This T cell receptor (beta chain) was profiled in a study of blood T cell repertoires in COVID-19. As for the study in general: The samples span acute and convalescent COVID-19 from the United States, Italy and Spain.

TCRdb's table, derived via immunoSEQ multiplex PCR, lists solely in-frame clones and lacks some. The table records some 64,000 clones, under 80% of them present only once. Participants came from some 26 US areas, aged about 18 to 100 years. Cohort allocation depended upon clinical history that participants reported. Within the 2 weeks before study entry, each person in the exposed group met a COVID-19 case. The germline V gene encodes CDR1 MNHEY and CDR2 SVGAGI. V trimming: 7 bases; J trimming: 5 bases; junction bases outside the gene matches: 8. There are 14 residues in the CDR3. Sequencing was done on a sample of PBMCs or T cells enriched from blood (not recorded which). The TCR originated in a woman in her sixties or seventies who had been exposed to COVID-19. The rearrangement joins TRBV6-5 to TRBJ2-7; TRBD2 matches at 10 bases. Here the CDR3 DNA reads TGTGCCAGCACCTCTAGCGGGAGTAACGACGAGCAGTACTTC. Its protein is CASTSSGSNDEQYF.